This entry concerns a single T cell receptor (beta chain). Its antigen remains unknown. The data derive from a study of tumor-infiltrating lymphocytes in primary liver carcinoma. Constant-region priming of roughly 500 ng total RNA yielded TCR beta cDNA. Three nested multiplex PCR rounds, a slightly modified ARM-PCR method, built the TCR beta libraries. Running around 9 cycles apiece, the first two PCR rounds relied on TRBV1-TRBV30 forward primers together with a C-beta reverse primer. TCRdb called the multiplex PCR reads again in MiXCR, with one record for every CDR3 protein. The sample has about 180,000 distinct CDR3 sequences; about 55% are singletons. Study-level results: Bulk samples went unsorted, so CD4+ and CD8+ repertoires were not compared.

Germline V gene sequence: CDR1 LGHNA, CDR2 YNFKEQ. There are 18 residues in the CDR3. V shed 0 bases, J shed 0 bases, and the junction held 8 bases outside the gene matches. In addition to blood RNA drawn from unsorted whole blood, germline DNA was extracted. Patients in the cohort were treatment-naive and living with chronic HBV infection. Preoperatively, peripheral blood was drawn, four milliliters in total. The chain employs TRBV4-2 and TRBJ1-3; 7 bases line up with TRBD1. Material for sequencing was peripheral blood. This TCR was sampled from a man aged 35 to 55 with primary liver carcinoma and hepatitis B virus infection. CDR3 bases: TGTGCCAGCAGCCAAGATCCCGGGACAGCTACCTCTGGAAACACCATATATTTT. This translates into CASSQDPGTATSGNTIYF.